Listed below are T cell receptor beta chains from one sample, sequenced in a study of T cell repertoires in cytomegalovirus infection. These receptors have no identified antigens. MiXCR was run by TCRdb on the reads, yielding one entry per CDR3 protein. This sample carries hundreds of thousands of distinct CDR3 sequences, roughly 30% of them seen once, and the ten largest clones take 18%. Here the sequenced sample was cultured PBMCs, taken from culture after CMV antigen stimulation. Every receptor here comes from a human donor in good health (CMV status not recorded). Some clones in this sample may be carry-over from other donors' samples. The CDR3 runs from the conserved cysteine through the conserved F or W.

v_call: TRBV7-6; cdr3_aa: CASSLMSGDEKLFF
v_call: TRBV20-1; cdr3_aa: CSARASGGRNEQFF
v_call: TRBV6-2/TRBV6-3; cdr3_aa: CASKPGGNYGYTF
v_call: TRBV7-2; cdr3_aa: CASSPGSSGGGDTQYF
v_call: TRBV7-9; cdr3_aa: CASSWTSGRAETYNEQFF
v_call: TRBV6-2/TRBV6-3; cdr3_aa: CASIQGPSSYNEQFF
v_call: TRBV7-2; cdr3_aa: CASSLPARNTGELFF
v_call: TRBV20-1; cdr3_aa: CSALRPGREKLFF
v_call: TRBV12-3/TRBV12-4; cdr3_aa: CASSSQGLMNQPQHF
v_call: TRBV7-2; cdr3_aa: CASSLEWGAYEQYF
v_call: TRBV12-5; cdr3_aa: CASGLPPGQGNPNEQFF
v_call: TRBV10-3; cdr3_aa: CAITSGSFPDTQYF
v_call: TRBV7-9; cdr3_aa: CASSRTGGVEAFF
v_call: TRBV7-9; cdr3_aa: CASSPHRLAVQETQYF